These 18 T cell receptor beta chains originate from one sample sequenced in a study of regulatory T cells in long-lasting Graves disease. Sequencing libraries for TCR beta were prepared with iRepertoire HTBI primers and Arm-PCR of CDR3 regions. In TCRdb, the multiplex PCR reads were re-called with MiXCR into one record per CDR3 protein. The table shows more than 650,000 distinct CDR3 sequences, with around 30% occurring only once. Time point of the sample: persistent/refractory GD, antithyroid drugs over 5 years with positive TRAb. The TCR library was made from RNA extracted from PBMCs. The sequencing used peripheral blood mononuclear cells (PBMCs), collected when the disease was refractory, from a patient treated with antithyroid drugs. The receptors here all came from a female donor with Graves disease.

The chain carries TRBV30 and TRBJ1-6; D call uncertain. V gave up 1 base and J gave up 6 bases, with 16 bases separating them. The germline V gene encodes CDR1 GTSNPN and CDR2 SVGIG (reference sequence). This CDR3 comprises 16 residues. In DNA, the CDR3 is TGTGCCTGGAGTGACAAAGCCGGACGGATTAATTCACCCCTCCACTTT. Its protein product is CAWSDKAGRINSPLHF.

This chain joins TRBV18 and TRBJ1-2, with TRBD1 identical over 7 bases. Looked up from germline, CDR1 is KGHSH and CDR2 is LQKENI. This CDR3 region has 14 residues. The V and J ends lost 3 bases and 8 bases, in that order; junction bases with no gene match: 9. Here the CDR3 reads CASSPQTGFGGYTF. The CDR3 DNA sequence: TGTGCCAGCTCACCCCAGACAGGGTTCGGCGGCTACACCTTC.

J is TRBJ1-4 and V is TRBV5-6; D remains unclear. The CDR3 is 14 amino acids. Germline-derived CDR1 and CDR2 are SGHDT and YYEEEE. Between the trimmed V and J ends, which lost 3 bases and 4 bases, there was a span of 10 bases. The CDR3 spells CASSSRYSNEKLFF. The DNA of the CDR3 is TGTGCCAGCAGCTCCCGGTACAGTAATGAAAAACTGTTTTTT.

This clonotype was seen more than once but under ten times. The rearrangement links TRBV5-1 to TRBJ1-1; TRBD1 matches at 8 bases. Unmatched junction bases numbered 7, after V lost 0 bases and J lost 0 bases. This CDR3 is built from 17 residues. Germline values: CDR1 SGHRS, CDR2 YFSETQ. CDR3 loop: CASSLEYRGSMNTEAFF. The CDR3 coding sequence is TGCGCCAGCAGCTTGGAATACAGGGGGTCAATGAACACTGAAGCTTTCTTT.

This clonotype was seen a handful of times. J is TRBJ2-7 and V is TRBV10-3; a weak D match, TRBD1 (6 bases). This CDR3 region has 13 residues. In germline, CDR1 is ENHRY, CDR2 SYGVKD. Between the trimmed V and J ends, which lost 4 bases and 5 bases, there was a span of 12 bases. The CDR3 nucleotides read TGTGCCATCAGTGGTGGCAGGGGAAACGAGCAGTACTTC. This sequence encodes CAISGGRGNEQYF.

The CDR3 region is CASSFRRTARATDTQYF. DNA for the CDR3: TGCGCCAGCAGCTTCCGCCGGACCGCGCGGGCCACAGATACGCAGTATTTT. The chain employs TRBV5-1 and TRBJ2-3, with D perhaps matching TRBD2 (5 bases). The germline CDR1 and CDR2 sequences are SGHRS and YFSETQ. The CDR3 is 17 amino acids. Deletions cut 2 bases from V and 2 bases from J, with 18 bases between. Using reference TRBV5-1 and TRBJ2-3 for the parts outside the CDR3, the full variable domain is KAGVTQTPRYLIKTRGQQVTLSCSPISGHRSVSWYQQTPGQGLQFLFEYFSETQRNKGNFPGRFSGRQFSNSRSEMNVSTLELGDSALYLCASSFRRTARATDTQYFGPGTRLTVL.

This clonotype was counted many times. This chain uses TRBV6-1 with TRBJ2-5; 7 bases agree with TRBD1. This CDR3 spans 14 amino acids. The junction had 7 bases not matched to a gene; V was cut back by 4 bases and J by 5 bases. Germline V gives CDR1 MNHNS, CDR2 SASEGT. The chain's CDR3 is CASSVTGSGETQYF. CDR3 nucleotide sequence: TGTGCCAGCAGTGTGACAGGGAGTGGCGAGACCCAGTACTTC.

This clonotype occurred many times. The rearrangement links TRBV6-1 to TRBJ1-2; 7 positions match TRBD1. The ends lost 5 bases at V and 1 base at J; junction bases unmatched: 10. Germline CDR1 reads MNHNS; CDR2 reads SASEGT. The CDR3 is 16 amino acids. The chain's CDR3 is CASSRPGTDLNYGYTF. The DNA for the CDR3 is TGTGCCAGCAGTAGACCCGGGACAGATCTTAACTATGGCTACACCTTC.

V gene TRBV11-1 combines with J gene TRBJ2-2; 14 bases are a match to TRBD2. Germline lookup yields CDR1 SGHAT and CDR2 FQDESV (reference sequence). The V gene end was trimmed by 5 bases and the J gene end by 5 bases; junction bases not matched to a gene: 4. This CDR3 comprises 16 residues. CDR3 sequence (DNA): TGTGCCAGCAGCATCGGGACTAGCGGGAGTACCGGGGAGCTGTTTTTT. Amino acid sequence: CASSIGTSGSTGELFF.

The chain is built from TRBV20-1 and TRBJ2-7; D not certain. Per the germline V gene, CDR1 is DFQATT and CDR2 is SNEGSKA (reference sequence). The CDR3 totals 15 residues. Between the trimmed V and J ends, which lost 4 bases and 0 bases, there was a span of 16 bases. In DNA form, the CDR3 reads TGCAGTGCTAAAGCTTCCCCGGTCCACTCCTACGAGCAGTACTTC. Protein: CSAKASPVHSYEQYF.

In DNA, the CDR3 is TGTGCCAGCAGCCAGGGCAGACGGAGCACTGAAGCTTTCTTT. Translated, it gives CASSQGRRSTEAFF. The V and J genes are TRBV3-1 and TRBJ1-1; D unresolved. Germline assignment: CDR1 LGHDT and CDR2 YNNKEL (reference sequence). The V gene lost 3 bases and the J gene lost 4 bases, with 12 bases spanning the gap. The CDR3 runs 14 residues.

The chain is built from TRBV27 and TRBJ1-4; D remains ambiguous. This CDR3 has 15 residues. From germline, CDR1 is MNHEY and CDR2 SMNVEV (reference sequence). Trimming removed 5 bases at V and 7 bases at J, with 17 bases between. For the CDR3, the DNA is TGTGCCAGCAGTCTCCCGGGTGGCCCCAGTGAAAAACTGTTTTTT. Protein product: CASSLPGGPSEKLFF.

This clonotype was observed a few times. The chain recombines TRBV9 with TRBJ1-1, with TRBD1 matching 7 bases. The CDR3 runs 15 residues. CDR1 and CDR2 from the germline V gene are SGDLS and YYNGEE. J gave up 5 bases and V 3 bases, and 10 bases lay outside the gene matches. The CDR3 DNA follows: TGTGCCAGCAGCGCGAAAGGGGGCGAGGGGACTGAAGCTTTCTTT. Protein product: CASSAKGGEGTEAFF.

The CDR3 spells CASSVEGRADSPLHF. The CDR3 nucleotides are TGTGCCAGCAGCGTAGAGGGCAGGGCGGATTCACCCCTCCACTTT. J is TRBJ1-6 and V is TRBV9; TRBD1 might be the D (5 bases). The CDR3 spans 15 residues. V was shortened by 0 bases and J by 8 bases, with 12 bases between the two germline ends. CDR1 SGDLS and CDR2 YYNGEE come from the germline V gene.

V gene TRBV20-1 combines with J gene TRBJ2-7; 11 bases line up with TRBD1. The CDR3 sequence is 15 residues long. The trim removed 6 bases at V and 3 bases at J, leaving 10 bases unmatched. CDR1 is DFQATT and CDR2 is SNEGSKA in the germline V gene (reference sequence). For the CDR3, the DNA is TGCAGTGCGGGCCGGGGCGGGACAGGGGGCTACGAGCAGTACTTC. This translates into CSAGRGGTGGYEQYF.

This clonotype was seen a few times. The chain employs TRBV6-5 and TRBJ1-6; possibly TRBD1 for D (5 bases). This CDR3 has 18 amino acids. CDR1 and CDR2 from the germline V gene are MNHEY and SVGAGI. V lost 0 bases and J 5 bases, leaving 17 bases between the germline ends. The DNA of the CDR3 is TGTGCCAGCAGTTACTCGATGGCCAGGGCAAGGGATAATTCACCCCTCCACTTT. This gives the protein CASSYSMARARDNSPLHF.

The rearrangement uses TRBV5-1 and TRBJ1-1; D uncertain. Trimming pared 0 bases from V and 3 bases from J, leaving 12 bases between. CDR3 length: 15 amino acids. Germline lookup yields CDR1 SGHRS and CDR2 YFSETQ. The CDR3 DNA is TGCGCCAGCAGCTTGGAAGTAGGATATCACACTGAAGCTTTCTTT. This encodes CASSLEVGYHTEAFF.

This chain uses TRBV19 with TRBJ1-2; D unclear. This CDR3 region has 13 residues. Germline CDR1 reads LNHDA; CDR2 reads SQIVND (reference sequence). Trimming stripped 7 bases from V and 0 bases from J, with 9 bases between. CDR3 protein: CASNHGSNYGYTF. The CDR3, as DNA: TGTGCCAGTAATCACGGCTCTAACTATGGCTACACCTTC.